What follows are 17 T cell receptor beta chains derived from one specimen sequenced in a study of shared clonotypes between healthy human individuals (dated by TCRdb to about 2020). The library was generated by the immunoSEQ multiplex PCR assay. TCRdb stores this immuneACCESS table with in-frame sequences only. Part of the clones is absent; in the studies checked, under half of the shortfall reflects unresolved V genes, and no reason is known for the rest. The sample table records around 2.5 million clones; over 85% of these occur just once. 0.36% of the sample is held by the ten biggest clonotypes. Sequenced input: naive CD4+ T cells from PBMCs. What this sample's cell subset or site label stands for: CD45RA+ positively selected. Receptors originate from a man between 18 and 29 years old in good health. Some clones in this sample may be carry-over from other donors' samples.

This chain links TRBV5-1 with TRBJ2-5; D ambiguous. Per germline, CDR1 SGHRS and CDR2 YFSETQ. The V end was cut by 0 bases, the J end by 5 bases, with 11 bases between. This CDR3 is 14 amino acids long. CDR3 region: CASSLADRSETQYF. The CDR3 region has the DNA TGCGCCAGCAGCTTGGCCGATAGGTCGGAGACCCAGTACTTC. The full variable domain, rest sourced from reference TRBV5-1 and TRBJ2-5, is KAGVTQTPRYLIKTRGQQVTLSCSPISGHRSVSWYQQTPGQGLQFLFEYFSETQRNKGNFPGRFSGRQFSNSRSEMNVSTLELGDSALYLCASSLADRSETQYFGPGTRLLVL.

This clone was seen only once. The chain joins TRBV5-1 to TRBJ2-1; possibly TRBD2 for D (5 bases). Germline V gene lookup returns CDR1 SGHRS and CDR2 YFSETQ. The CDR3 spans 13 residues. Trimming took off 2 bases at V and 13 bases at J, with 16 bases between the two ends. The CDR3 protein is CASSFDQASRQFF. The CDR3 DNA sequence: TGCGCCAGCAGCTTTGACCAGGCTAGCAGACAGTTCTTC.

CDR3 DNA: TGTGCCAGTACTGGACAACTTGCTGGGGCCAACGTCCTGACTTTC. Amino acids: CASTGQLAGANVLTF. The chain recombines TRBV19 with TRBJ2-6; the D gene is possibly TRBD1 (5 bases). This CDR3 region has 15 residues. Per the germline V gene, CDR1 is LNHDA and CDR2 is SQIVND (reference sequence). The germline V and J ends were trimmed by 7 bases and 2 bases, with 12 bases remaining between them.

The rearrangement links TRBV19 to TRBJ1-1, with a tentative D call TRBD1 (6 bases). Germline CDR1 and CDR2: LNHDA and SQIVND (reference sequence). The CDR3 length is 14 residues. The germline V and J ends were trimmed by 5 bases and 1 base, with 11 bases remaining between them. The CDR3, as DNA: TGTGCCAGTAGTGGCTGGACAGAGAACACTGAAGCTTTCTTT. Residues: CASSGWTENTEAFF.

This chain uses TRBV28 with TRBJ2-7; no clear D gene. V lost 5 bases, J lost 3 bases, and 14 bases lay in between. CDR1 is MDHEN, CDR2 SYDVKM, per germline. The length of the CDR3 is 14 residues. The CDR3 DNA reads TGTGCCAGCAGTATCGACACCCGGAGCTACGAGCAGTACTTC. Amino acid sequence: CASSIDTRSYEQYF.

The V gene is TRBV2, the J gene TRBJ2-3; 8 nucleotides agree with TRBD2. CDR3 size: 15 residues. Germline CDR1 reads SNHLY; CDR2 reads FYNNEI. Trimming took 3 bases from V and 5 from J; bases not matched to a gene: 7. Here the CDR3 DNA reads TGTGCCAGCAGTGATGGCGGGAGGTTAGGAGATACGCAGTATTTT. It codes for CASSDGGRLGDTQYF. The full variable domain, completed using reference TRBV2 and TRBJ2-3, is EPEVTQTPSHQVTQMGQEVILRCVPISNHLYFYWYRQILGQKVEFLVSFYNNEISEKSEIFDDQFSVERPDGSNFTLKIRSTKLEDSAMYFCASSDGGRLGDTQYFGPGTRLTVL.

The chain uses TRBV29-1 and TRBJ1-3; D may be TRBD1 (5 bases). CDR1 is SQVTM, CDR2 ANQGSEA, per germline. The V end lost 4 bases, the J end lost 4 bases, and 26 bases lay between the germline ends. The CDR3 length is 18 residues. CDR3 in DNA: TGCAGCGTTGCGGGGCTTGAAACCCGCCCCAACCAAGGAAACACCATATATTTT. Translating it yields CSVAGLETRPNQGNTIYF.

J is TRBJ2-5 and V is TRBV28, with D perhaps matching TRBD2 (6 bases). Trimming stripped 5 bases from V and 9 bases from J, with 19 bases between. Germline CDR1 MDHEN, CDR2 SYDVKM. This CDR3 contains 14 residues. As DNA, the CDR3 is TGTGCCAGCAGTCCTACTATCCCGGGGGTGGCCCAGTACTTC. This gives the protein CASSPTIPGVAQYF.

V and J are TRBV7-3 and TRBJ1-6; D might be TRBD1 (6 bases). This CDR3 comprises 19 residues. V was shortened by 3 bases and J by 10 bases, with 28 bases between the two germline ends. CDR1 and CDR2 (germline): SGHTA, FQGTGA. The CDR3 DNA sequence: TGTGCCAGCAGCTTGCACCCCTTGGCTGGACCTTCACAGGGCTCACCCCTCCACTTT. Residues: CASSLHPLAGPSQGSPLHF.

The chain links TRBV5-1 to TRBJ1-1; a possible D gene is TRBD1 (6 bases). The germline gives CDR1 SGHRS, CDR2 YFSETQ. The V gene lost 6 bases and the J gene lost 5 bases, with 17 bases spanning the gap. This CDR3 spans 14 amino acids. The CDR3 DNA is TGCGCCAGCACCCGCTTGGGGGCAGGAACTGAAGCTTTCTTT. The encoded protein is CASTRLGAGTEAFF.

CDR3 sequence reads: CASSVGSTLSGANVLTF. DNA of the CDR3: TGTGCCAGCAGTGTTGGCAGTACGCTCTCTGGGGCCAACGTCCTGACTTTC. V and J are TRBV6-1 and TRBJ2-6; D is uncertain. Germline V gene data show CDR1 as MNHNS and CDR2 as SASEGT. This CDR3 is built from 17 residues. V was cut by 4 bases and J by 0 bases, with 13 bases left in between.

The V call is TRBV5-1, the J call TRBJ1-2; 12 nucleotides align to TRBD1. Germline-derived CDR1 and CDR2 are SGHRS and YFSETQ. The CDR3 spans 15 residues. V shed 1 base, J shed 7 bases, and the junction held 5 bases outside the gene matches. CDR3 amino acids: CASSLPGTGGSGYTF. In DNA form, the CDR3 reads TGCGCCAGCAGCTTGCCCGGGACAGGGGGCAGTGGCTACACCTTC.

This rearrangement joins TRBV5-4 to TRBJ2-1; D uncertain. Germline assignment: CDR1 SGHNT and CDR2 YYREEE (reference sequence). The CDR3 is made up of 14 amino acids. Trimming stripped 1 base from V and 6 bases from J, with 11 bases between. The CDR3 DNA is TGTGCCAGCAGCTTGTATCAGTGGTCCAATGAGCAGTTCTTC. This translates into CASSLYQWSNEQFF.

The rearrangement joins TRBV28 to TRBJ2-3, with D perhaps being TRBD1 or TRBD2 (6 bases each). V shed 1 base and J shed 3 bases, with 14 bases lying between them. CDR1 and CDR2 (germline): MDHEN, SYDVKM. The CDR3 totals 16 residues. In DNA, the CDR3 is TGTGCCAGCAGTTTATATGTGGGGGGCTCTACAGATACGCAGTATTTT. Its protein product is CASSLYVGGSTDTQYF.

Remarks on this clone: The junction and the germline gene differ at one end; a read error may be behind it. J is TRBJ2-7 and V is TRBV28, with D tentatively TRBD1 (6 bases). The germline V gene has CDR1 MDHEN and CDR2 SYDVKM. The CDR3 totals 11 residues. For the CDR3, the DNA is TGTGCCAGCATGACGGACAGCCCCTATCACTTC. This translates into CASMTDSPYHF.

The chain's CDR3 is CASSQGWSNTGELFF. The CDR3 DNA sequence: TGCGCCAGCAGCCAAGGGTGGTCGAACACCGGGGAGCTGTTTTTT. The rearrangement links TRBV4-1 to TRBJ2-2; D is unresolved. In germline, CDR1 is MGHRA, CDR2 YSYEKL. V lost 1 base and J 0 bases, leaving 6 bases between the germline ends. This CDR3 comprises 15 residues.

The chain combines TRBV6-1 with TRBJ1-4, with D maybe TRBD1 (5 bases). From germline, CDR1 is MNHNS and CDR2 SASEGT. The CDR3 is 13 residues long. V was cut by 6 bases and J by 7 bases, with 12 bases left in between. Here the CDR3 reads CASSLDRGEKLFF. CDR3 DNA sequence: TGTGCCAGCAGCTTGGATAGGGGTGAAAAACTGTTTTTT.